These 15 T cell receptor beta chains came from one sample sequenced in a study of persistence of HIV-infected CD4 T cells. The antigens these receptors bind are not known. The stimulus was lysate of CMV-infected fibroblasts, around 9.3 ug/mL. CD40L-negative CD69-negative CD45RO-high memory CD4+ T cells were sorted as populations depleted of antigen-responding cells. The immunoSEQ assay was version 4, run in survey mode. Here immunoSEQ multiplex PCR was the method, and the copy in TCRdb shows in-frame clones only, minus some. The sample lists some 41,000 clones, approximately 80% occurring once. The sequenced sample was CD4+ T cells sorted from PBMCs after approximately 20-hour stimulation, obtained from a patient who received antiretroviral therapy. The receptor source for this set is an adult man with HIV who was CMV-seropositive.

The chain joins TRBV29-1 to TRBJ2-3, with TRBD2 matching 15 bases. The V gene end was trimmed by 5 bases and the J gene end by 3 bases; junction bases not matched to a gene: 6. This CDR3 contains 16 residues. CDR1 SQVTM and CDR2 ANQGSEA come from the germline V gene. CDR3 sequence (DNA): TGCAGCGTTACGCCCGGACTAGCGGGGGGGACAGATACGCAGTATTTT. Translation gives CSVTPGLAGGTDTQYF.

This clone turned up a few times. The chain carries TRBV6-1 and TRBJ2-3; perhaps TRBD2 as D (5 bases). Germline lookup yields CDR1 MNHNS and CDR2 SASEGT. This CDR3 is built from 14 residues. The ends were cut back, 3 bases at V and 8 bases at J, with 15 bases in the middle. CDR3 sequence: CASSETEARGTQYF. DNA of the CDR3: TGTGCCAGCAGTGAGACGGAGGCCCGGGGTACGCAGTATTTT.

The chain has TRBV2 and TRBJ1-3; D is ambiguous. Germline V lookup: CDR1 SNHLY, CDR2 FYNNEI. Trimming left V 5 bases short and J 0 bases short, with 11 bases between. This CDR3 is built from 15 residues. Written as DNA, the CDR3 is TGTGCCAGCAGTTACGACCGCGTCTCTGGAAACACCATATATTTT. Residues: CASSYDRVSGNTIYF.

This clone has more than one count but fewer than ten. The rearrangement uses TRBV15 and TRBJ2-3; D gene uncertain. Germline loops: CDR1 LNHNV, CDR2 YYDKDF (reference sequence). The CDR3 loop spans 15 amino acids. Trimming stripped 1 base from V and 0 bases from J, with 8 bases between. The chain's CDR3 is CATSRAAESTDTQYF. The CDR3 DNA is TGTGCCACCAGCAGAGCGGCAGAGAGCACAGATACGCAGTATTTT.

The V and J genes are TRBV5-1 and TRBJ1-1; D unresolved. V dropped 6 bases and J dropped 0 bases, with 9 bases sitting between them. Germline CDR1 SGHRS, CDR2 YFSETQ. CDR3 length: 13 amino acids. The CDR3 nucleotides are TGCGCCAGCAAGGTTGAGGTGAACACTGAAGCTTTCTTT. Protein sequence: CASKVEVNTEAFF.

The V gene is TRBV7-8, the J gene TRBJ2-7; 8 bases fit TRBD1. The CDR3 has 12 amino acids. J lost 4 bases, V lost 5 bases, and 1 base had no gene match. Germline CDR1 SGHVS, CDR2 FQNEAQ. The CDR3 region is CASSRTGYEQYF. The CDR3 coding sequence is TGTGCCAGCAGCCGGACAGGGTACGAGCAGTACTTC.

The chain has TRBV5-5 and TRBJ1-1; 7 positions match TRBD1. Germline CDR1 is SGHKS and CDR2 is YYEKEE (reference sequence). Trimming took 2 bases from V and 6 from J; bases not matched to a gene: 10. The CDR3 consists of 15 residues. The CDR3: CASSFQTTGIAEAFF. The CDR3 DNA is TGTGCCAGCAGCTTCCAAACGACAGGGATTGCTGAAGCTTTCTTT.

This chain uses TRBV5-1 with TRBJ2-6; D uncertain. CDR1 and CDR2 from the germline V gene are SGHRS and YFSETQ. V was shortened by 2 bases and J by 2 bases, with 5 bases between the two germline ends. There are 14 residues in the CDR3. This CDR3 reads CASSLTAGANVLTF. CDR3 nucleotide sequence: TGCGCCAGCAGCTTAACAGCTGGGGCCAACGTCCTGACTTTC.

The rearrangement links TRBV18 to TRBJ2-3; 7 bases map to TRBD1. The germline CDR1 and CDR2 sequences are KGHSH and LQKENI. V lost 3 bases to trimming and J lost 6 bases; unmatched junction nucleotides: 9. There are 15 residues in the CDR3. CDR3 amino acids: CASSPQAGGRDTQYF. The DNA for the CDR3 is TGTGCCAGCTCACCTCAGGCAGGGGGTCGGGATACGCAGTATTTT. The whole variable domain, filled in from reference TRBV18 and TRBJ2-3, reads NAGVMQNPRHLVRRRGQEARLRCSPMKGHSHVYWYRQLPEEGLKFMVYLQKENIIDESGMPKERFSAEFPKEGPSILRIQQVVRGDSAAYFCASSPQAGGRDTQYFGPGTRLTVL.

The chain carries TRBV9 and TRBJ1-1; D is perhaps TRBD1 (5 bases). The germline V gene has CDR1 SGDLS and CDR2 YYNGEE. V dropped 0 bases and J dropped 9 bases, with 9 bases sitting between them. The CDR3 is 12 amino acids. This CDR3 is CASSVVQGQAFF. In nucleotides, the CDR3 is TGTGCCAGCAGCGTAGTGCAGGGACAAGCTTTCTTT.

The J gene is TRBJ1-2, the V gene TRBV5-5; 7 positions agree with TRBD1. Germline V gene sequence: CDR1 SGHKS, CDR2 YYEKEE (reference sequence). The CDR3 runs to 15 residues. V was pared by 0 bases and J by 4 bases, with 6 bases of the junction left unmatched. CDR3 DNA: TGTGCCAGCAGCTTGGGCGGAGGGGGCGGCTATGGCTACACCTTC. Its translation is CASSLGGGGGYGYTF. Variable domain in full (rest from reference TRBV5-5 and TRBJ1-2): DAGVTQSPTHLIKTRGQQVTLRCSPISGHKSVSWYQQVLGQGPQFIFQYYEKEERGRGNFPDRFSARQFPNYSSELNVNALLLGDSALYLCASSLGGGGGYGYTFGSGTRLTVV.

The chain combines TRBV27 with TRBJ1-1; D may be TRBD1 (5 bases). Germline CDR1 and CDR2: MNHEY and SMNVEV (reference sequence). V lost 5 bases and J lost 1, with 11 bases in between. The CDR3 contains 14 residues. CDR3: CASSPRDGNTEAFF. In DNA form, the CDR3 reads TGTGCCAGCAGTCCCCGGGACGGGAACACTGAAGCTTTCTTT.

This clone was recorded a few times. This chain links TRBV5-1 with TRBJ1-1; 7 bases map to TRBD1. The V segment lost 4 bases and the J segment 5 bases; nucleotides outside the gene matches: 5. The germline CDR1 and CDR2 sequences are SGHRS and YFSETQ. This CDR3 spans 13 amino acids. CDR3 amino acids: CASSSRQGTEAFF. The CDR3 nucleotides read TGCGCCAGCAGCAGTAGACAGGGTACTGAAGCTTTCTTT.

The CDR3 spells CASSLKGTSSTDTQYF. DNA of the CDR3: TGTGCCAGCAGCTTAAAGGGCACATCTAGCACAGATACGCAGTATTTT. This chain links TRBV7-9 with TRBJ2-3, with D unresolved. Germline CDR1 SEHNR, CDR2 FQNEAQ (reference sequence). The CDR3 length is 16 residues. V shed 2 bases and J shed 0 bases, with 12 bases lying between them.

The sample holds a few counts of this clone. The V and J genes are TRBV5-5 and TRBJ2-5; the match to TRBD1 covers 7 bases. With V trimmed by 0 bases and J by 5 bases, 7 bases remained unmatched. The CDR3 sequence is 15 residues long. In germline, CDR1 is SGHKS, CDR2 YYEKEE (reference sequence). As DNA, the CDR3 is TGTGCCAGCAGCTTGGAGACAGGGACCGTGGAGACCCAGTACTTC. This encodes CASSLETGTVETQYF. The full variable domain, its missing parts supplied by reference TRBV5-5 and TRBJ2-5, is DAGVTQSPTHLIKTRGQQVTLRCSPISGHKSVSWYQQVLGQGPQFIFQYYEKEERGRGNFPDRFSARQFPNYSSELNVNALLLGDSALYLCASSLETGTVETQYFGPGTRLLVL.